Below, 26 T cell receptor beta chains from the same sample are listed, as sequenced in a study of Tregs in tolerant kidney transplant recipients (dated by TCRdb to between 2017 and 2020). The library relied on the immunoSEQ multiplex PCR assay. TCRdb took this table from immuneACCESS and kept in-frame rearrangements with V and J called. Such tables lack part of the clones; where checked against another copy, unresolved V genes explain under half of the gap, and the rest is unexplained. Here the sample has just over 15,000 clones; roughly nine tenths occur a single time. 10% to 15% of the sample lies in the top ten. Sample: CD8+ T cells from blood. The source of these receptors is a human donor in good health.

This rearrangement joins TRBV9 to TRBJ2-7; 11 bases fit TRBD2. Trimming at V came to 0 bases and at J to 2 bases, leaving 10 bases not matched to a gene. This CDR3 has 18 residues. The germline V gene encodes CDR1 SGDLS and CDR2 YYNGEE. The CDR3 bases are TGTGCCAGCAGCGTAGCTTGGACTAGCGGGTACACTCCCTACGAGCAGTACTTC. Its translation is CASSVAWTSGYTPYEQYF.

The chain carries TRBV28 and TRBJ1-3; D is undetermined. V dropped 5 bases and J dropped 0 bases, with 11 bases sitting between them. From germline, CDR1 is MDHEN and CDR2 SYDVKM. The CDR3 runs 15 residues. CDR3 residues: CASSPSGRSGNTIYF. In nucleotides, the CDR3 is TGTGCCAGCAGTCCCAGCGGGCGCTCTGGAAACACCATATATTTT.

The chain joins TRBV9 to TRBJ2-7; no reliable D call. V gave up 0 bases and J gave up 2 bases, with 9 bases separating them. Germline values: CDR1 SGDLS, CDR2 YYNGEE. The CDR3 is made up of 14 amino acids. The CDR3 sequence: CASSVGLKPYEQYF. As DNA, the CDR3 is TGTGCCAGCAGCGTAGGATTGAAACCCTACGAGCAGTACTTC.

The V gene is TRBV10-3, the J gene TRBJ1-2; TRBD1 matches at 7 bases. After removal of 0 bases from V and 4 bases from J, the junction contained 8 bases not matched to a gene. This CDR3 region has 16 residues. CDR1 and CDR2 from the germline V gene are ENHRY and SYGVKD. This CDR3 reads CAISESHSGTAYGYTF. The CDR3 coding sequence is TGTGCCATCAGTGAGTCGCACTCCGGGACAGCCTATGGCTACACCTTC.

The chain is built from TRBV2 and TRBJ1-2; tentative D call: TRBD1 (5 bases). CDR1 and CDR2 from the germline V gene are SNHLY and FYNNEI. There are 10 residues in the CDR3. Trimming left V 10 bases short and J 10 bases short, with 13 bases between. This CDR3 reads CAITGTFYTF. DNA of the CDR3: TGTGCCATCACCGGGACCTTCTACACCTTC.

This rearrangement joins TRBV6-6 to TRBJ1-1; D remains ambiguous. Germline V gene data show CDR1 as MNHNY and CDR2 as SVGAGI (reference sequence). This CDR3 comprises 11 residues. V lost 6 bases, J lost 1 base, and 3 bases lay in between. CDR3 amino acids: CASRANTEAFF. In DNA, the CDR3 is TGTGCCAGCAGAGCGAACACTGAAGCTTTCTTT.

For this clone: Sequence at one end of the junction differs from germline and may be a read error. The chain uses TRBV5-3 and TRBJ2-7, with 7 positions matching TRBD2. Being an ORF, TRBV5-3 has a function that is uncertain. This CDR3 has 15 residues. CDR3 DNA sequence: TGTGCCAGCAGCTTGTCGACTAGCCTTACCTACGAGCAGTACTTC. Translation gives CASSLSTSLTYEQYF.

The chain combines TRBV6-5 with TRBJ2-7; possibly TRBD1 for D (5 bases). The CDR3 length is 12 residues. Germline V CDR1 and CDR2: MNHEY, SVGAGI. Trimming took 6 bases from V and 0 from J, leaving 6 bases between them. This chain's CDR3 is CASRDSSYEQYF. CDR3 nucleotides: TGTGCCAGCAGAGACAGCTCCTACGAGCAGTACTTC.

The chain combines TRBV6-1 with TRBJ2-1; 12 nucleotides align to TRBD2. The germline V gene has CDR1 MNHNS and CDR2 SASEGT. V shed 5 bases, J shed 7 bases, and the junction held 6 bases outside the gene matches. CDR3 size: 15 residues. CDR3 nucleotides: TGTGCCAGCAGTCAGCTTGGGACTAGCGGGAATGAGCAGTTCTTC. Protein: CASSQLGTSGNEQFF.

The chain couples TRBV5-4 to TRBJ1-3, with D tentatively TRBD1 (5 bases). Germline-derived CDR1 and CDR2 are SGHNT and YYREEE (reference sequence). V lost 2 bases to trimming and J lost 2 bases, with 14 bases between them. This CDR3 comprises 16 residues. The CDR3 loop reads CASSFGAGGTGNTIYF. Here the CDR3 DNA reads TGTGCCAGCAGCTTTGGGGCGGGAGGGACTGGAAACACCATATATTTT.

CDR3 loop: CASSLEETGGHGGYTF. Here the CDR3 DNA reads TGTGCCAGCAGCCTAGAAGAGACAGGGGGCCACGGCGGCTACACCTTC. The chain is built from TRBV7-3 and TRBJ1-2, with 10 positions matching TRBD1. The CDR3 is 16 amino acids. Trimming cost V 5 bases and J 8 bases; bases outside gene matches: 14. Germline values: CDR1 SGHTA, CDR2 FQGTGA.

V usage is TRBV15 and J usage is TRBJ1-5; 8 bases fit TRBD1. Losses at the gene ends were 5 bases for V and 6 bases for J; bases not matched to a gene: 27. Germline CDR1 is LNHNV and CDR2 is YYDKDF (reference sequence). The CDR3 is 21 residues long. DNA for the CDR3: TGTGCCACCAGCGGGACCCATTCCGTGAGACAGGGGTTTTCCTTGGGTCAGCCCCAGCATTTT. Translated, it gives CATSGTHSVRQGFSLGQPQHF.

The chain has TRBV27 and TRBJ1-1, with D perhaps TRBD1 (5 bases). The germline V and J ends were trimmed by 0 bases and 6 bases, with 11 bases remaining between them. CDR3 size: 14 residues. CDR1 and CDR2 from the germline V gene are MNHEY and SMNVEV (reference sequence). This CDR3 reads CASSLSGRSPEAFF. In DNA form, the CDR3 reads TGTGCCAGCAGTTTATCGGGGCGGTCCCCTGAAGCTTTCTTT.

This clone is classed as medium-sized. V gene TRBV7-9 combines with J gene TRBJ1-6; 8 bases match TRBD1. The CDR3 consists of 15 residues. The J segment lost 7 bases and the V segment lost 5 bases, leaving 7 bases of the junction unmatched. Germline assignment: CDR1 SEHNR and CDR2 FQNEAQ (reference sequence). The CDR3 bases are TGTGCCAGCAGCGTCACCCAGGGGGCAAATTCACCCCTCCACTTT. Encoded protein: CASSVTQGANSPLHF.

V gene TRBV7-9 combines with J gene TRBJ2-3; no clear D gene. The CDR3 sequence is 13 residues long. The germline CDR1 and CDR2 sequences are SEHNR and FQNEAQ (reference sequence). Deletions cut 1 base from V and 14 bases from J, with 16 bases between. CDR3 loop: CASSLETTAIGYF. CDR3 nucleotide sequence: TGTGCCAGCAGCTTAGAAACGACCGCCATAGGGTATTTT.

This chain uses TRBV11-1 with TRBJ2-3; 8 bases are a match to TRBD2. CDR1 is SGHAT, CDR2 FQDESV, per germline (reference sequence). V shed 4 bases and J 1 base; nucleotides not matched to a gene: 1. The CDR3 is made up of 14 amino acids. The CDR3 reads CASSSGGGTDTQYF. CDR3 DNA sequence: TGTGCCAGCAGCTCCGGGGGGGGCACAGATACGCAGTATTTT.

V and J are TRBV4-3 and TRBJ2-5; weak D call: TRBD2 (5 bases). The end of the DNA is better explained by TRBJ2-7, so the J call may be wrong. Germline CDR1 is LGHNA and CDR2 is YSLEER. The CDR3 sequence is 14 residues long. DNA of the CDR3: TGCGCCAGCAGCCAAGGGAGGAGCTCCTACGAGCAGTACTTC. The encoded protein is CASSQGRSSYEQYF.

The CDR3 is CATRLWQETQYF. CDR3 nucleotide sequence: TGTGCCACCAGGCTCTGGCAAGAGACCCAGTACTTC. The chain links TRBV2 to TRBJ2-5; D not resolved. V lost 10 bases and J 2 bases, leaving 11 bases between the germline ends. CDR1 and CDR2 from the germline V gene are SNHLY and FYNNEI. This CDR3 is 12 amino acids long.

The gene calls are TRBV27 and TRBJ1-1; the D is unclear. The V and J ends lost 6 bases and 0 bases respectively, with 8 bases between them. From germline, CDR1 is MNHEY and CDR2 SMNVEV (reference sequence). The CDR3 sequence is 13 residues long. The CDR3 nucleotides are TGTGCCAGCAGCCCAGGACTGAACACTGAAGCTTTCTTT. It specifies CASSPGLNTEAFF.

The V call is TRBV6-5, the J call TRBJ2-3; D is unresolved. Germline V lookup: CDR1 MNHEY, CDR2 SVGAGI. This CDR3 region has 14 residues. Trimming removed 2 bases from V and 1 base from J, with 7 bases in between. CDR3 amino acids: CASSYTEGTDTQYF. CDR3 coding DNA: TGTGCCAGCAGTTACACAGAGGGCACAGATACGCAGTATTTT.

This chain connects TRBV6-6 to TRBJ2-7; tentative D call: TRBD2 (5 bases). The germline V and J ends were trimmed by 2 bases and 7 bases, with 15 bases remaining between them. The CDR3 has 14 residues. Germline V CDR1 and CDR2: MNHNY, SVGAGI (reference sequence). This CDR3 is CASSYEGVQDEQYF. As DNA, the CDR3 is TGTGCCAGCAGTTACGAGGGCGTTCAGGATGAGCAGTACTTC.

The genes are TRBV4-1 and TRBJ2-1; a possible D gene is TRBD2 (7 bases). The length of the CDR3 is 17 residues. Germline V gene data show CDR1 as MGHRA and CDR2 as YSYEKL. The V gene lost 4 bases and the J gene lost 4 bases, with 20 bases spanning the gap. The CDR3: CASSPQGRGAPYNEQFF. The CDR3 DNA reads as TGCGCCAGCAGCCCTCAGGGGAGGGGGGCCCCGTACAATGAGCAGTTCTTC.

By sample share, this clone is medium-sized. The CDR3 reads CASSLVTTGGTEAFF. The DNA for the CDR3 is TGTGCCAGCAGTTTAGTGACGACGGGGGGAACTGAAGCTTTCTTT. V is TRBV27 and J is TRBJ1-1, with D possibly being TRBD1 (5 bases). Germline CDR1 and CDR2: MNHEY and SMNVEV (reference sequence). This CDR3 comprises 15 residues. V was cut by 2 bases and J by 5 bases, with 15 bases left in between.

The chain carries TRBV4-3 and TRBJ2-6; tentatively, D is TRBD2 (5 bases). Germline CDR1 is LGHNA and CDR2 is YSLEER. V lost 0 bases and J lost 2, with 11 bases in between. The CDR3 is 17 residues long. The DNA for the CDR3 is TGCGCCAGCAGCCAAGATTCGGTCGGGGCTGGGGCCAACGTCCTGACTTTC. It codes for CASSQDSVGAGANVLTF.

V usage is TRBV19 and J usage is TRBJ2-7; TRBD2 agrees at 14 bases. Germline lookup yields CDR1 LNHDA and CDR2 SQIVND (reference sequence). This CDR3 comprises 16 residues. J gave up 3 bases and V 1 base, and 2 bases lay outside the gene matches. This CDR3 is CASSIGGLAGVYEQYF. CDR3 sequence (DNA): TGTGCCAGTAGTATAGGGGGACTAGCGGGAGTCTACGAGCAGTACTTC.

The rearrangement joins TRBV4-2 to TRBJ1-1, with D unresolved. With 0 bases removed from V and 12 bases from J, the gap between germline ends came to 20 bases. The CDR3 spans 15 residues. Germline CDR1 and CDR2: LGHNA and YNFKEQ. The CDR3 is CASSQDLWAGLISFF. The CDR3 DNA is TGTGCCAGCAGCCAAGATCTTTGGGCAGGCCTCATTTCTTTCTTT.